This T cell receptor (beta chain) was found in a study of shared clonotypes between healthy human individuals. Study-level points and caveats: Generation of non-shared clonotypes was less probable than generation of clonotypes shared by all four donors.

Trimming cost V 7 bases and J 2 bases; bases outside gene matches: 2. This CDR3 is 13 amino acids long. Germline loops: CDR1 MDHEN, CDR2 SYDVKM. TCRdb's table, derived via immunoSEQ multiplex PCR, lists solely in-frame clones and lacks some. The data contain some 1,400,000 clones, roughly 96% of them singletons. About this clone: The antigen is undetermined. Within the sample, other DNA sequences also encode this same CDR3.

None of the donors, who were healthy HIV-negative adults, had recently had acute infections or vaccinations. This sequence joins TRBV28 and TRBJ1-5, with 7 bases fitting TRBD1. Sequenced material: naive CD4+ T cells sorted from blood. Subset: CD45RA+ positively selected. The sequence came from a man younger than 40 in good health. The CDR3: CASTTGGNQPQHF. DNA of the CDR3: TGTGCCAGCACTACAGGGGGCAATCAGCCCCAGCATTTT.